This is a list of T cell receptor beta chains from one sample in a study of T cells in Graves' hyperthyroidism and ophthalmopathy. TCRdb reanalysed the multiplex PCR reads using MiXCR and keeps one entry per CDR3 protein. The sample carries some 530,000 distinct CDR3 sequences, about 22% recorded once. Sequencing was performed on blood. The receptor source for this set is a woman in her 70s with Graves' ophthalmopathy. Both conserved end residues are part of each CDR3. A D gene is named only where the DNA matches it firmly. A clone size is listed for some rows: how often the clone was seen (once, few, many), or a class if it is expanded.

>NA|many|TRBV2|TRBJ1-2
CASSARRHGYTF
TGTGCCAGCAGTGCACGTCGTCATGGCTACACCTTC
>NA|many|TRBV28|TRBJ2-5
CASSLLGQETQYF
TGTGCCAGCAGTTTATTGGGACAAGAGACCCAGTACTTC
>TRBD1|NA|TRBV4-1|TRBJ1-5
CASSQAGTEGQPQHF
TGCGCCAGCAGCCAAGCCGGGACAGAAGGTCAGCCCCAGCATTTT
>NA|few|TRBV3-1|TRBJ2-1
CASSQDKRVLNEQFF
TGTGCCAGCAGCCAAGATAAGCGGGTTCTCAATGAGCAGTTCTTC
>TRBD2|many|TRBV12-3/TRBV12-4|TRBJ2-1
CASSRGEGTYNEQFF
TGTGCCAGCAGTCGGGGGGAGGGCACCTACAATGAGCAGTTCTTC
>NA|NA|TRBV7-2|TRBJ2-3
CASSLNPAGVTDTQYF
TGTGCCAGCAGCTTAAACCCGGCAGGGGTTACAGATACGCAGTATTTT
>NA|NA|TRBV19|TRBJ2-1
CASSFPPGNEQFF
TGTGCCAGTAGTTTTCCCCCCGGCAATGAGCAGTTCTTC
>TRBD2|few|TRBV6-1|TRBJ2-3
CASSERAGALTDTQYF
TGTGCCAGCAGTGAAAGAGCGGGAGCGCTCACAGATACGCAGTATTTT
>NA|many|TRBV7-9|TRBJ1-2
CASSLGATGYTF
TGTGCCAGCAGCTTAGGTGCCACTGGCTACACCTTC
>TRBD2|NA|TRBV5-6|TRBJ2-7
CASSQTSETYEQYF
TGTGCCAGCAGCCAGACTAGCGAGACCTACGAGCAGTACTTC
>NA|NA|TRBV5-1|TRBJ1-6
CASSLARDTSPLHF
TGCGCCAGCAGCTTGGCGCGGGATACCTCACCCCTCCACTTT
>NA|NA|TRBV30|TRBJ1-6
CAWSVGPSLHF
TGTGCCTGGAGTGTAGGTCCGTCCCTCCACTTT
>TRBD2|many|TRBV7-2|TRBJ2-7
CASSLGSGAGVFYEQYF
TGTGCCAGCAGCTTAGGATCGGGAGCGGGAGTCTTCTACGAGCAGTACTTC
>TRBD1|many|TRBV2|TRBJ2-7
CASMRGQGLSYEQYF
TGTGCCAGCATGCGGGGACAGGGACTAAGCTACGAGCAGTACTTC
>NA|NA|TRBV14|TRBJ2-7
CAGGRTGEQYF
TGTGCCGGCGGCAGAACAGGGGAGCAGTACTTC
>NA|many|TRBV11-2|TRBJ2-7
CASSLDRSSHEQYF
TGTGCCAGCAGCTTAGACAGAAGTTCCCACGAGCAGTACTTC
>TRBD1|few|TRBV12-3/TRBV12-4|TRBJ2-2
CASSRTGGAGELFF
TGTGCCAGCAGCCGGACAGGGGGGGCCGGGGAGCTGTTTTTT
>TRBD1|NA|TRBV27|TRBJ2-7
CATSDRGAYEQYF
TGTGCCACCTCGGACAGGGGTGCCTACGAGCAGTACTTC
>NA|NA|TRBV5-1|TRBJ1-1
CASSLVRGAGMNTEAFF
TGTGCCAGCAGCTTAGTTCGGGGGGCGGGAATGAACACTGAAGCTTTCTTT
>NA|few|TRBV27|TRBJ1-6
CASTYGQNNSPLHF
TGTGCCAGCACCTATGGACAGAATAATTCACCCCTCCACTTT
>NA|many|TRBV28|TRBJ1-1
CASSFRQEAFF
TGTGCCAGCAGTTTTAGGCAGGAAGCTTTCTTT
>TRBD1|NA|TRBV6-1|TRBJ1-6
CASSRQGSPLHF
TGTGCCAGCAGTAGACAGGGGTCACCCCTCCACTTT
>TRBD1|NA|TRBV6-1|TRBJ2-7
CASHLGQGAGEQYF
TGTGCCAGCCACTTAGGACAGGGGGCAGGCGAGCAGTACTTC
>TRBD2|NA|TRBV19|TRBJ2-2
CASSKLAGNTGELFF
TGTGCCAGTAGTAAGCTAGCGGGAAACACCGGGGAGCTGTTTTTT
>TRBD1|many|TRBV19|TRBJ1-5
CASRQGSQPQHF
TGTGCCAGTCGACAGGGATCTCAGCCCCAGCATTTT
>NA|few|TRBV6-1|TRBJ2-7
CASSEPPWDLGRVSTGSYEQYF
TGTGCCAGCAGTGAACCACCGTGGGACCTGGGGCGGGTTTCGACAGGTTCCTACGAGCAGTACTTC
>TRBD2|many|TRBV12-3/TRBV12-4|TRBJ2-7
CASSFNSGRAGGEQYF
TGTGCCAGCAGTTTCAATAGCGGGAGGGCAGGAGGTGAGCAGTACTTC
>NA|NA|TRBV12-3/TRBV12-4|TRBJ2-5
CASSFPSETQYF
TGTGCCAGCAGTTTCCCGAGTGAGACCCAGTACTTC
>NA|NA|TRBV5-1|TRBJ2-3
CASSLEGTPLESDTQYF
TGCGCCAGCAGCTTGGAAGGGACACCCCTGGAGTCAGATACGCAGTATTTT
>TRBD2|NA|TRBV9|TRBJ2-5
CASSTPSGRYAGETQYF
TGTGCCAGCAGCACCCCTAGCGGGAGGTACGCTGGGGAGACCCAGTACTTC
>NA|NA|TRBV18|TRBJ2-7
CASSQSRGEQYF
TGTGCCAGCTCACAGTCGCGGGGAGAGCAGTACTTC
>NA|NA|TRBV5-1|TRBJ2-1
CASSLHGDDYNEQFF
TGCGCCAGCAGCCTACACGGGGACGATTACAATGAGCAGTTCTTC
>TRBD2|few|TRBV7-9|TRBJ2-7
CASSYGTSTYEQYF
TGTGCCAGCAGCTATGGGACTAGCACCTACGAGCAGTACTTC
>TRBD2|few|TRBV20-1|TRBJ2-7
CSARGGTSGIQQYF
TGCAGTGCTAGAGGCGGGACTAGCGGGATTCAGCAGTACTTC
>TRBD1|NA|TRBV19|TRBJ2-7
CASSTRPGQGRNEQYF
TGTGCCAGTAGTACGAGACCGGGACAGGGTCGGAACGAGCAGTACTTC
>TRBD2|NA|TRBV5-1|TRBJ2-1
CASSLLAGVIGNEQFF
TGCGCCAGCAGCTTACTAGCGGGAGTTATCGGGAATGAGCAGTTCTTC
>NA|NA|TRBV20-1|TRBJ1-6
CSARGFQGSPLHF
TGCAGTGCTAGAGGCTTCCAGGGATCACCCCTCCACTTT
>TRBD1|few|TRBV5-1|TRBJ1-2
CASSLEGQGNTYGYTF
TGCGCCAGCAGCTTGGAGGGACAGGGCAACACCTATGGCTACACCTTC
>NA|many|TRBV27|TRBJ1-5
CASSLSITSNQPQHF
TGTGCCAGCAGTTTATCAATCACGAGTAATCAGCCCCAGCATTTT
>NA|few|TRBV30|TRBJ2-5
CAWSRNRGIQETQYF
TGTGCCTGGAGTCGAAATAGGGGGATTCAAGAGACCCAGTACTTC
>NA|NA|TRBV7-6|TRBJ1-6
CASSLDYRPGSPLHF
TGTGCCAGCAGCTTAGATTACAGGCCGGGTTCACCCCTCCACTTT
>NA|many|TRBV11-2|TRBJ2-1
CASSLGQIRDEQFF
TGTGCCAGCAGCTTAGGACAAATTAGGGATGAGCAGTTCTTC
>NA|few|TRBV5-1|TRBJ2-5
CASSVSVGGRGETQYF
TGCGCCAGCAGCGTCAGTGTTGGGGGGCGCGGAGAGACCCAGTACTTC
>TRBD1|many|TRBV12-3/TRBV12-4|TRBJ2-4
CASNQDREFGIQYF
TGTGCCAGCAACCAGGACAGGGAGTTTGGCATTCAGTACTTC
>TRBD2|few|TRBV7-9|TRBJ2-1
CASSPTWGGRNEQFF
TGTGCCAGCAGCCCAACATGGGGAGGGAGGAATGAGCAGTTCTTC
>NA|few|TRBV6-2/TRBV6-3|TRBJ1-3
CASSYSGLRNTIYF
TGTGCCAGCAGTTACTCGGGACTCCGAAACACCATATATTTT
>NA|few|TRBV5-5|TRBJ1-2
CASSLMGGGYGYTF
TGTGCCAGCAGCTTGATGGGGGGCGGCTATGGCTACACCTTC
>NA|NA|TRBV6-1|TRBJ1-6
CASRTEGGRSSPLHF
TGTGCCAGCAGGACGGAGGGGGGTCGGAGTTCACCCCTCCACTTT
>TRBD2|few|TRBV6-1|TRBJ2-3
CASSDSGLAGDTDTQYF
TGTGCCAGCAGTGATTCGGGACTAGCGGGAGACACAGATACGCAGTATTTT
>TRBD1|NA|TRBV20-1|TRBJ2-7
CSARGVFWTGGSSYEQYF
TGCAGTGCTAGAGGCGTCTTCTGGACAGGGGGGAGCTCCTACGAGCAGTACTTC
>NA|many|TRBV28|TRBJ1-2
CASRVTTHYGYTF
TGTGCCAGCAGGGTGACCACCCACTATGGCTACACCTTC
>TRBD2|few|TRBV29-1|TRBJ2-7
CSVERRQTSGYEQYF
TGCAGCGTAGAACGGCGGCAGACTAGCGGTTACGAGCAGTACTTC
>NA|NA|TRBV30|TRBJ2-7
CAWSGGSRNLGAYEQYF
TGTGCCTGGAGTGGGGGCTCAAGAAATCTTGGGGCCTACGAGCAGTACTTC
>NA|NA|TRBV5-1|TRBJ1-1
CASSLGGTVRAEAFF
TGCGCCAGCAGCTTGGGGGGGACGGTAAGGGCTGAAGCTTTCTTT
>NA|many|TRBV2|TRBJ2-5
CASSEMGTGRETQYF
TGTGCCAGCAGTGAAATGGGTACGGGTCGAGAGACCCAGTACTTC